These T cell receptor beta chains were read from a single sample in a study of T cell responses to AZD1222 COVID-19 vaccine. Some clones are missing from TCRdb's copy, which holds only in-frame ones; the method was immunoSEQ multiplex PCR. The profile shows about 160,000 clones, about 93% of them singletons. The sequences come from peripheral blood, collected 28 days after the second AZD1222 dose. Source of these receptors: an adult who received the AZD1222 COVID-19 vaccine. Each CDR3 is given with its conserved first and last residue. The D gene is left open where the match is weak. Not every row has a clone size; where given, it reads once, few, many or a size class.

TRBD1,TRBJ1-1,.,TRBV27,TGTGCCAGCAGTTTATCCCGGACAGGGTTTGAAGCTTTCTTT,CASSLSRTGFEAFF
.,TRBJ2-2,.,TRBV5-1,TGCGCCAGCAGCTTGGCCGACCGGGAGCTGTTTTTT,CASSLADRELFF
.,TRBJ2-1,.,TRBV20-1,TGCAGTGCTCGAACCCGTAATGAGCAGTTCTTC,CSARTRNEQFF
.,TRBJ1-2,.,TRBV5-6,TGTGCCAGCAGCTTGACGGGGGGAATCGTTGACTATGGCTACACCTTC,CASSLTGGIVDYGYTF
.,TRBJ2-7,.,TRBV18,TGTGCCAGCTCACCAGGGGATCCCTACGAGCAGTACTTC,CASSPGDPYEQYF
.,TRBJ1-2,.,TRBV15,TGTGCCACCAGCAGAGATCCCCAGTCCGGGAGTGGCTACACCTTC,CATSRDPQSGSGYTF
.,TRBJ1-1,.,TRBV9,TGTGCCAGCAGCGTAGGGCCGGGTCTGGACACTGAAGCTTTCTTT,CASSVGPGLDTEAFF
.,TRBJ1-2,once,TRBV5-1,TGCGCCAGCGGCGAAGGCGCCTATGGCTACACCTTC,CASGEGAYGYTF
.,TRBJ1-3,.,TRBV27,TGTGCCAGCAGTTTATCGGCAGTGGGAAACACCATATATTTT,CASSLSAVGNTIYF
.,TRBJ1-5,.,TRBV6-1,TGTGCCAGCAGTGAAGCGCGTGGGCAGCCCCAGCATTTT,CASSEARGQPQHF
TRBD1,TRBJ1-2,.,TRBV27,TGTGCCAGCAGTGCCCTAGGGGGCCTTAACTATGGCTACACCTTC,CASSALGGLNYGYTF
.,TRBJ2-5,.,TRBV3-1/TRBV3-2,TGTGCCAGCAGCCTTAGGACTGGCCAAGAGACCCAGTACTTC,CASSLRTGQETQYF
.,TRBJ2-1,.,TRBV27,TGTGCCAGCAGTCCCTGGGACGCACAACCTGACAATGAGCAGTTCTTC,CASSPWDAQPDNEQFF
.,TRBJ1-6,.,TRBV18,TGTGCCAGCTCACCACAAGCTAATTCACCCCTCCACTTT,CASSPQANSPLHF
TRBD2,TRBJ2-1,.,TRBV6-5,TGTGCCAGCACCGGACTAGCGGGAGGCAATGAGCAGTTCTTC,CASTGLAGGNEQFF
TRBD2,TRBJ2-1,once,TRBV10-3,TGTGCCATCAGTGAGGGACTAGCGGGAGTAGAGCAGTTCTTC,CAISEGLAGVEQFF
.,TRBJ1-1,.,TRBV7-9,TGTGCCAGCAGCTTAGGGACAAATGAAGCTTTCTTT,CASSLGTNEAFF
.,TRBJ1-4,.,TRBV2,TGTGCCAGCAAGGAACCATTGGAGGTTAATGAAAAACTGTTTTTT,CASKEPLEVNEKLFF
TRBD1,TRBJ1-3,.,TRBV3-1/TRBV3-2,TGTGCCAGCAGCCCGGACAGGGTATCCGGAAACACCATATATTTT,CASSPDRVSGNTIYF
.,TRBJ1-1,.,TRBV10-3,TGTGCCATCAGACAGGGAACTGAAGCTTTCTTT,CAIRQGTEAFF
.,TRBJ1-5,.,TRBV19,TGTGCCAGTAGTCCCGGGGCCAGTCCACAGCCCCAGCATTTT,CASSPGASPQPQHF
TRBD1,TRBJ1-2,.,TRBV27,TGTGCCAGCAGTTACAGGGGCCACGAAGCTGGCTACACCTTC,CASSYRGHEAGYTF